This T cell receptor (beta chain) appears in the sequencing data of a study of cytomegalovirus exposure and HLA in healthy donors. Turning to the study itself: Later, an analysis reported that the 95 to 150 validation repertoires had used the same platform as the 666 first-cohort repertoires. Regarding the study as a whole: The study listed 150 to 200 cytomegalovirus-associated TCR beta chains.

Notes on this clone: Its antigen is as yet unknown.

CDR1 is LGHNA and CDR2 is YSLEER in the germline V gene. V shed 0 bases, J shed 1 base, and the junction held 8 bases outside the gene matches. The CDR3 loop spans 17 amino acids. Some clones are missing from TCRdb's copy, which holds only in-frame ones; the method was immunoSEQ multiplex PCR. The sample has 300,000 to 350,000 clones; approximately 85% are singletons. The V and J genes are TRBV4-3 and TRBJ2-7; the match to TRBD2 covers 8 bases. The receptor's source is a man aged 25 to 40 in good health and CMV-seronegative. Sequences were obtained from PBMCs. The CDR3 loop is CASSQDVGLGRSYEQYF. In DNA form, the CDR3 reads TGCGCCAGCAGCCAAGATGTGGGACTAGGGAGGTCCTACGAGCAGTACTTC.